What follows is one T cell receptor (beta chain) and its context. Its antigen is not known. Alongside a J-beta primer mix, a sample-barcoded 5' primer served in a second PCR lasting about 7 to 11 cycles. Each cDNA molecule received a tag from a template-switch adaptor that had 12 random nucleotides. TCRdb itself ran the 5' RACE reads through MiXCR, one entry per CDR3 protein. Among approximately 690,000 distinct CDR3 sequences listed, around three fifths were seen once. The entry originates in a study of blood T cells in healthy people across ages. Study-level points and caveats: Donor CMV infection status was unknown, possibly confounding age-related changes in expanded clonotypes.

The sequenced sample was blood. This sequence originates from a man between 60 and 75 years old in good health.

The CDR3 region is CSAGQTTYNEQFF. In nucleotides, the CDR3 is TGCAGCGCCGGACAGACGACTTACAATGAGCAGTTCTTC. The rearrangement joins TRBV29-1 to TRBJ2-1; TRBD1 might be the D (6 bases). Trimming removed 7 bases at V and 4 bases at J, with 14 bases between. CDR3 length: 13 amino acids. CDR1 and CDR2 from the germline V gene are SQVTM and ANQGSEA.